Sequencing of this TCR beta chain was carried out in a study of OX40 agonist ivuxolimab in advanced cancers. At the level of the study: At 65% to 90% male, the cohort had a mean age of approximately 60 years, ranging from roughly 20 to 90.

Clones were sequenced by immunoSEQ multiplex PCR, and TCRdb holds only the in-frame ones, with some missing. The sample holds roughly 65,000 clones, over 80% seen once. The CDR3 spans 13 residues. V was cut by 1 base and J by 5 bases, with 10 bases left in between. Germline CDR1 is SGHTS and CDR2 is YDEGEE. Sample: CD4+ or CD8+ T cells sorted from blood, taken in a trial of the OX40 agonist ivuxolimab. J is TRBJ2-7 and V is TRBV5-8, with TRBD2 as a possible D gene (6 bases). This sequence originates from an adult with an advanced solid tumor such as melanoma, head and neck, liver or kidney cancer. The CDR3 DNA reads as TGTGCCAGCAGCTTGACTAGCAGCCACGAGCAGTACTTC. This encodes CASSLTSSHEQYF.